Below are 27 T cell receptor beta chains sequenced from a single sample in a study of cytomegalovirus exposure and HLA in healthy donors. This table comes from immunoSEQ multiplex PCR, and its TCRdb copy is limited to in-frame clones, with some not included. The sample contains tens of thousands of clones, 94% of which appear only once. Sequenced: PBMCs. All receptors derive from a man between 18 and 29 years old in good health and CMV-seropositive.

This clone came up once. The J gene is TRBJ2-3, the V gene TRBV7-2, with TRBD1 as a possible D gene (5 bases). The CDR3 extends over 14 amino acids. Germline lookup yields CDR1 SGHTA and CDR2 FQGNSA. The V end was cut by 5 bases, the J end by 2 bases, with 11 bases between. DNA of the CDR3: TGTGCCAGCAGCACAAGGGGCGACACAGATACGCAGTATTTT. Its translation: CASSTRGDTDTQYF.

In its sample, this clone was seen once. The chain has TRBV7-8 and TRBJ2-1; D may be TRBD2 (6 bases). The V end lost 1 base, the J end lost 9 bases, and 10 bases lay between the germline ends. There are 13 residues in the CDR3. Per the germline V gene, CDR1 is SGHVS and CDR2 is FQNEAQ. CDR3 protein: CASSLGRAREQFF. CDR3 in DNA: TGTGCCAGCAGCTTAGGGAGGGCGCGTGAGCAGTTCTTC.

A single count supports this clone. V gene TRBV5-5 combines with J gene TRBJ2-1, with D perhaps matching TRBD1 (6 bases). Germline V lookup: CDR1 SGHKS, CDR2 YYEKEE (reference sequence). The CDR3 is made up of 15 amino acids. V lost 2 bases and J 2 bases, leaving 11 bases between the germline ends. The CDR3: CASSFQGPPYNEQFF. The CDR3 nucleotides read TGTGCCAGCAGCTTTCAGGGGCCCCCCTACAATGAGCAGTTCTTC.

The chain combines TRBV25-1 with TRBJ1-1; D perhaps matches TRBD1 (6 bases). This CDR3 is built from 15 residues. V lost 3 bases, J lost 2 bases, and 13 bases lay in between. The germline V gene has CDR1 MGHDK and CDR2 SYGVNS. The CDR3 sequence: CASSDGGDINTEAFF. DNA for the CDR3: TGTGCCAGCAGTGATGGTGGGGACATTAACACTGAAGCTTTCTTT. The full variable domain, with the rest looked up from reference TRBV25-1 and TRBJ1-1, is EADIYQTPRYLVIGTGKKITLECSQTMGHDKMYWYQQDPGMELHLIHYSYGVNSTEKGDLSSESTVSRIRTEHFPLTLESARPSHTSQYLCASSDGGDINTEAFFGQGTRLTVV.

The chain uses TRBV28 and TRBJ2-7, with 9 positions matching TRBD1. The CDR3 contains 16 residues. With 1 base clipped from V and 6 bases from J, the junction kept 10 bases outside the gene matches. Germline CDR1 MDHEN, CDR2 SYDVKM. CDR3 residues: CASSLSRGQGSPEQYF. The CDR3 DNA reads TGTGCCAGCAGTTTATCGCGAGGACAGGGGTCCCCCGAGCAGTACTTC.

This chain links TRBV5-4 with TRBJ2-2; 8 bases are shared with TRBD2. Germline CDR1 is SGHNT and CDR2 is YYREEE (reference sequence). V shed 6 bases and J 2 bases; nucleotides not matched to a gene: 3. This CDR3 is built from 14 residues. For the CDR3, the DNA is TGTGCCAGCACGGCGGGAGGTAACACCGGGGAGCTGTTTTTT. This encodes CASTAGGNTGELFF. The full variable domain, its missing parts supplied by reference TRBV5-4 and TRBJ2-2, is ETGVTQSPTHLIKTRGQQVTLRCSSQSGHNTVSWYQQALGQGPQFIFQYYREEENGRGNFPPRFSGLQFPNYSSELNVNALELDDSALYLCASTAGGNTGELFFGEGSRLTVL.

This clone was recorded once. This sequence joins TRBV7-6 and TRBJ2-7, with TRBD1 matching 8 bases. The CDR3 contains 15 residues. Trimming removed 5 bases from V and 3 bases from J; junction bases left unmatched: 9. CDR1 SGHVS and CDR2 FNYEAQ come from the germline V gene. In DNA form, the CDR3 reads TGTGCCAGCAGCGCACCCGGACAGGGAAGCTACGAGCAGTACTTC. It translates to CASSAPGQGSYEQYF. Drawing the rest from reference TRBV7-6 and TRBJ2-7, the complete variable domain is GAGVSQSPRYKVTKRGQDVALRCDPISGHVSLYWYRQALGQGPEFLTYFNYEAQQDKSGLPNDRFSAERPEGSISTLTIQRTEQRDSAMYRCASSAPGQGSYEQYFGPGTRLTVT.

V is TRBV28 and J is TRBJ2-2; the D gene is possibly TRBD2 (6 bases). The CDR3 sequence is 17 residues long. Per the germline V gene, CDR1 is MDHEN and CDR2 is SYDVKM. V shed 2 bases and J shed 2 bases, with 15 bases lying between them. CDR3 sequence (DNA): TGTGCCAGCAGTTTAACGGAAACGGGGGTAAACACCGGGGAGCTGTTTTTT. Translated, it gives CASSLTETGVNTGELFF.

The genes are TRBV6-1 and TRBJ1-1; a possible D gene is TRBD1 (5 bases). The CDR3 contains 12 residues. Germline assignment: CDR1 MNHNS and CDR2 SASEGT. V lost 6 bases, J lost 6 bases, and 11 bases lay in between. The CDR3 is CASRGGIAEAFF. The CDR3 DNA sequence: TGTGCCAGCAGGGGGGGAATTGCTGAAGCTTTCTTT.

V and J are TRBV7-2 and TRBJ1-1, with D hard to call. Germline-derived CDR1 and CDR2 are SGHTA and FQGNSA. Between the trimmed V and J ends, which lost 3 bases and 3 bases, there was a span of 11 bases. This CDR3 contains 14 residues. CDR3 nucleotide sequence: TGTGCCAGCAGCTTGATTAGCGGGGACACTGAAGCTTTCTTT. Translating it yields CASSLISGDTEAFF.

The chain uses TRBV5-4 and TRBJ2-1; 11 bases align to TRBD1. Germline lookup yields CDR1 SGHNT and CDR2 YYREEE (reference sequence). This CDR3 contains 14 residues. The V and J ends lost 4 bases and 10 bases, in that order; junction bases with no gene match: 7. The CDR3 nucleotides are TGTGCCAGCAGCGCTGGACAGGGGGCGGAAGAGCAGTTCTTC. This gives the protein CASSAGQGAEEQFF.

This sequence joins TRBV11-2 and TRBJ1-3; weak D call: TRBD1 (6 bases). Looked up from germline, CDR1 is SGHAT and CDR2 is FQNNGV. V lost 6 bases and J 1 base, leaving 13 bases between the germline ends. The CDR3 runs to 15 residues. The CDR3 sequence is CASRLIQGSGNTIYF. DNA for the CDR3: TGTGCCAGCAGGCTAATACAGGGATCTGGAAACACCATATATTTT.

The J gene is TRBJ2-1, the V gene TRBV5-1; TRBD2 might be the D (6 bases). From germline, CDR1 is SGHRS and CDR2 YFSETQ. This CDR3 is built from 14 residues. Trimming took 6 bases from V and 2 from J, leaving 12 bases between them. CDR3 nucleotide sequence: TGCGCCAGCACGGAGGGATTTGCCTACAATGAGCAGTTCTTC. Encoded protein: CASTEGFAYNEQFF.

The chain's CDR3 is CASSLHGSSVREAFF. CDR3 bases: TGTGCCAGCAGCTTACACGGCTCCTCCGTGCGGGAAGCTTTCTTT. The V and J genes are TRBV7-9 and TRBJ1-1; D call uncertain. The ends were cut back, 2 bases at V and 8 bases at J, with 18 bases in the middle. The CDR3 consists of 15 residues. CDR1 and CDR2 (germline): SEHNR, FQNEAQ (reference sequence).

The chain combines TRBV9 with TRBJ2-2; D is unclear. The germline V and J ends were trimmed by 0 bases and 7 bases, with 7 bases remaining between them. Germline V gene data show CDR1 as SGDLS and CDR2 as YYNGEE. The length of the CDR3 is 13 residues. The chain's CDR3 is CASSVADIGELFF. The CDR3 coding sequence is TGTGCCAGCAGCGTAGCCGACATCGGGGAGCTGTTTTTT.

This clone is deemed large. The rearrangement links TRBV28 to TRBJ2-7; 11 bases agree with TRBD2. The junction had 6 bases not matched to a gene; V was cut back by 5 bases and J by 6 bases. The germline V gene encodes CDR1 MDHEN and CDR2 SYDVKM. This CDR3 spans 14 amino acids. The CDR3 sequence is CASSQRTSGSEQYF. The CDR3 bases are TGTGCCAGCAGTCAAAGGACTAGCGGGTCCGAGCAGTACTTC.

The rearrangement uses TRBV9 and TRBJ2-1, with 13 nucleotides matching TRBD2. The CDR3 runs 16 residues. V shed 0 bases, J shed 9 bases, and the junction held 6 bases outside the gene matches. The germline V gene encodes CDR1 SGDLS and CDR2 YYNGEE. In nucleotides, the CDR3 is TGTGCCAGCAGCGTAGCGGGACTAGCGGGACTAGCTGAGCAGTTCTTC. It specifies CASSVAGLAGLAEQFF.

The CDR3 spells CASSDGAANTGELFF. The CDR3, as DNA: TGTGCCAGCAGTGACGGGGCAGCTAACACCGGGGAGCTGTTTTTT. V gene TRBV6-4 combines with J gene TRBJ2-2; D might be TRBD1 (5 bases). Germline V gives CDR1 MRHNA, CDR2 SNTAGT. This CDR3 is built from 15 residues. Trimming took off 2 bases at V and 2 bases at J, with 9 bases between the two ends.

This clone was recorded only once. The chain is built from TRBV4-1 and TRBJ1-1; TRBD1 aligns across 12 bases. V shed 1 base and J 1 base; nucleotides not matched to a gene: 7. This CDR3 comprises 18 residues. Germline V CDR1 and CDR2: MGHRA, YSYEKL. Here the CDR3 DNA reads TGCGCCAGCAGCCAAGCCGGGACAGGGGGCCGTAGGAACACTGAAGCTTTCTTT. Protein: CASSQAGTGGRRNTEAFF.

This chain connects TRBV29-1 to TRBJ1-3; the D gene is possibly TRBD1 (5 bases). The V end lost 2 bases, the J end lost 0 bases, and 8 bases lay between the germline ends. The CDR3 has 14 amino acids. Germline lookup yields CDR1 SQVTM and CDR2 ANQGSEA. The CDR3 DNA reads TGCAGCGTTGAAAAGGGGAACTCTGGAAACACCATATATTTT. It yields the protein CSVEKGNSGNTIYF.

This clone occurred once. The chain carries TRBV6-4 and TRBJ2-1, with D possibly being TRBD2 (5 bases). V lost 3 bases and J lost 1, with 7 bases in between. The CDR3 sequence is 14 residues long. Germline CDR1 reads MRHNA; CDR2 reads SNTAGT. The CDR3 nucleotides read TGTGCCAGCAGTGAACGGGAATCCTACAATGAGCAGTTCTTC. Amino acids: CASSERESYNEQFF.

The table lists this clone with a few counts. The chain recombines TRBV28 with TRBJ1-2; 7 nucleotides align to TRBD1. The CDR3 is 15 residues long. Germline CDR1 and CDR2: MDHEN and SYDVKM. The junction had 10 bases not matched to a gene; V was cut back by 5 bases and J by 4 bases. The CDR3 loop reads CASSPRGQPRYGYTF. DNA of the CDR3: TGTGCCAGCAGTCCCCGGGGACAGCCTCGCTATGGCTACACCTTC.

This chain uses TRBV29-1 with TRBJ2-5; D ambiguous. V lost 3 bases and J lost 5, with 7 bases in between. The CDR3 length is 11 residues. Germline V lookup: CDR1 SQVTM, CDR2 ANQGSEA. The CDR3 nucleotides read TGCAGCGTTGATCAGTTCGAGACCCAGTACTTC. Translated, it gives CSVDQFETQYF. The variable domain in full, completed from reference TRBV29-1 and TRBJ2-5, reads SAVISQKPSRDICQRGTSLTIQCQVDSQVTMMFWYRQQPGQSLTLIATANQGSEATYESGFVIDKFPISRPNLTFSTLTVSNMSPEDSSIYLCSVDQFETQYFGPGTRLLVL.

As concerns this clone: The junction differs from germline at one of its ends, possibly a read error. The J gene is TRBJ1-2, the V gene TRBV20-1; D is unclear. The CDR3 has 10 amino acids. The V gene's germline CDR1 is DFQATT and CDR2 SNEGSKA (reference sequence). The DNA of the CDR3 is TGCAGTGCTAGGCTCTCCGCGTACTTCTTC. Translated, it gives CSARLSAYFF.

DNA for the CDR3: TGTGCCAGCAGTGAGGGGACCCTGGGGCACAGGGATGAGCAGTACTTC. Its protein is CASSEGTLGHRDEQYF. J is TRBJ2-7 and V is TRBV6-1, with D possibly being TRBD1 (6 bases). The CDR3 sequence is 16 residues long. CDR1 is MNHNS, CDR2 SASEGT, per germline. V was clipped by 3 bases and J by 7 bases, with 22 bases between them.

As DNA, the CDR3 is TGCAGCGTTGTTCCGACAGGCACAGATACGCAGTATTTT. Protein sequence: CSVVPTGTDTQYF. V usage is TRBV29-1 and J usage is TRBJ2-3, with D maybe TRBD1 (5 bases). Deletions cut 4 bases from V and 1 base from J, with 9 bases between. This CDR3 has 13 residues. The germline V gene has CDR1 SQVTM and CDR2 ANQGSEA.

The chain has TRBV9 and TRBJ1-1; 9 nucleotides align to TRBD1. This CDR3 is 14 amino acids long. The germline gives CDR1 SGDLS, CDR2 YYNGEE. The V and J ends lost 3 bases and 8 bases, in that order; junction bases with no gene match: 8. The CDR3 is CASSGTGTGHEAFF. CDR3 nucleotide sequence: TGTGCCAGCAGCGGGACCGGGACAGGGCACGAAGCTTTCTTT.